Sequencing of this T cell receptor beta chain was carried out in a study of OX40 agonist ivuxolimab in advanced cancers. Whole-study results and caveats: Both blood CD4+ and CD8+ T cells showed clonal growth by week 6 at 0.1 to 3.0 mg/kg.

On this clone itself: Its antigen is undetermined.

The germline V gene encodes CDR1 GTSNPN and CDR2 SVGIG (reference sequence). The trim removed 3 bases at V and 6 bases at J, leaving 11 bases unmatched. The CDR3 totals 14 residues. Here immunoSEQ multiplex PCR was the method, and the copy in TCRdb shows in-frame clones only, minus some. The table shows fewer than 25,000 clones, with about nine tenths occurring only once. This sample comprised CD4+ or CD8+ T cells sorted from blood, obtained in a trial of the OX40 agonist ivuxolimab. This rearrangement joins TRBV30 to TRBJ2-7; TRBD1 matches 7 bases. This clonotype was sampled from an adult with an advanced solid tumor such as melanoma, head and neck, liver or kidney cancer. The CDR3 reads CAWSQQGFLGEQYF. In DNA, the CDR3 is TGTGCCTGGAGCCAACAGGGGTTCCTGGGCGAGCAGTACTTC. Full variable domain (outside the CDR3, taken from reference TRBV30 and TRBJ2-7): SQTIHQWPATLVQPVGSPLSLECTVEGTSNPNLYWYRQAAGRGLQLLFYSVGIGQISSEVPQNLSASRPQDRQFILSSKKLLLSDSGFYLCAWSQQGFLGEQYFGPGTRLTVT.